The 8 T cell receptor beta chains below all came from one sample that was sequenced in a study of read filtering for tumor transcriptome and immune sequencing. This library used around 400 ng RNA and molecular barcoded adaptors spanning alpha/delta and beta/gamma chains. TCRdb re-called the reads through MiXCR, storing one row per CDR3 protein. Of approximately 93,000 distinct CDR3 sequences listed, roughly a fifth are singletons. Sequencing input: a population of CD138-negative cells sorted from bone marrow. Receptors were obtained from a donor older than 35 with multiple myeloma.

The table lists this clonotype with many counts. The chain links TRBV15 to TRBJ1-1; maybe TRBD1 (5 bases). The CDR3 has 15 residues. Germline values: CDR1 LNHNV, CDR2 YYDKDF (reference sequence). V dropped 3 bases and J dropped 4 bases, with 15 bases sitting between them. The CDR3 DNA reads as TGTGCCACCAGCAGTTCACGGGGGATGGCCACTGAAGCTTTCTTT. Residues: CATSSSRGMATEAFF.

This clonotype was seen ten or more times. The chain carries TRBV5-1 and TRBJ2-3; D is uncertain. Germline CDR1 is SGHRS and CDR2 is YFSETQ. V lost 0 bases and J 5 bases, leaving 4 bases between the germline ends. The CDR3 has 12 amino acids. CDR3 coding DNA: TGCGCCAGCAGCTTGGAGGGAGATACGCAGTATTTT. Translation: CASSLEGDTQYF. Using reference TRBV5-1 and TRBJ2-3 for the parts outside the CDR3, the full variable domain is KAGVTQTPRYLIKTRGQQVTLSCSPISGHRSVSWYQQTPGQGLQFLFEYFSETQRNKGNFPGRFSGRQFSNSRSEMNVSTLELGDSALYLCASSLEGDTQYFGPGTRLTVL.

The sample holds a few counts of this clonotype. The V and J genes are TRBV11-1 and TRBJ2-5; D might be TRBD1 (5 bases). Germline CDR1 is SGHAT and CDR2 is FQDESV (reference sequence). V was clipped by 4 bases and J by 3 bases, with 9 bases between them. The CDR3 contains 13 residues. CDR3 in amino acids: CASSSDSEETQYF. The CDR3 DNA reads TGTGCCAGCAGCTCCGACAGTGAAGAGACCCAGTACTTC.

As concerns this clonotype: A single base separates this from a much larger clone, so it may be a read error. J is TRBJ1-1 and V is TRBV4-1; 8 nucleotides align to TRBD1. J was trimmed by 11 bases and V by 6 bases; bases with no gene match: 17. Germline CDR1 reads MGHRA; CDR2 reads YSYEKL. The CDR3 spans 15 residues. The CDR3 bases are TGCGCCAGCAGGGGGGACAGGAACTTCTACATCGGGGCTTTCTTT. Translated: CASRGDRNFYIGAFF.

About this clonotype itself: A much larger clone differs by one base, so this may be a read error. DNA for the CDR3: TGTGCCAGCAGTCGCAAGGGCAGTGAAGCTTTCTTT. Translating gives CASSRKGSEAFF. The rearrangement links TRBV3-1 to TRBJ1-1; D ambiguous. Germline V gene data show CDR1 as LGHDT and CDR2 as YNNKEL (reference sequence). The CDR3 is 12 residues long. The germline V and J ends were trimmed by 6 bases and 7 bases, with 12 bases remaining between them.

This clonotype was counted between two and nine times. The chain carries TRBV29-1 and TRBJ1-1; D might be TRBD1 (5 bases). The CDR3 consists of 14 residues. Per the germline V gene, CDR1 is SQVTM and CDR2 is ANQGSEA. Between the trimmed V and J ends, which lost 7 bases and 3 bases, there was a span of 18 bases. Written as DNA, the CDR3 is TGCAGCGCCGCCCTCCAGTTGGGGGACACTGAAGCTTTCTTT. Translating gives CSAALQLGDTEAFF.

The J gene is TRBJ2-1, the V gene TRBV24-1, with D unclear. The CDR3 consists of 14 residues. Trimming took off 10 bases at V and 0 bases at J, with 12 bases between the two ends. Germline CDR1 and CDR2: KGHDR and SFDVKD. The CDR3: CATSDTSSYNEQFF. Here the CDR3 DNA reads TGTGCCACAAGCGACACCAGCTCCTACAATGAGCAGTTCTTC.

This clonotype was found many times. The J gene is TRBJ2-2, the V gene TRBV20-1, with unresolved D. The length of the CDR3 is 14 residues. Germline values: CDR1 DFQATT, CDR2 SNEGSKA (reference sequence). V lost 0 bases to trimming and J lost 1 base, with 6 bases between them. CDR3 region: CSARDMVNTGELFF. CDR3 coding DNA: TGCAGTGCTAGAGATATGGTGAACACCGGGGAGCTGTTTTTT.